The 28 T cell receptor beta chains reported below all come from one sample, sequenced in a study of blood T cell repertoires in COVID-19. Some clones are missing from TCRdb's copy, which holds only in-frame ones; the method was immunoSEQ multiplex PCR. The data contain approximately 210,000 clones, approximately 80% of them seen just once; the ten biggest clones take up under 10%. The specimen sequenced was peripheral blood. Every receptor here comes from an elderly woman with COVID-19, enrolled during active disease.

This clone was detected only once. The chain recombines TRBV7-9 with TRBJ2-1, with TRBD2 identical over 10 bases. V lost 8 bases and J lost 5; bases outside the gene matches: 6. Germline CDR1 reads SEHNR; CDR2 reads FQNEAQ (reference sequence). The CDR3 has 14 amino acids. CDR3 nucleotide sequence: TGTGCCAGCTTGGGACTAGCGAGAAACAATGAGCAGTTCTTC. This translates into CASLGLARNNEQFF.

This clone has more than one count but fewer than ten. The gene calls are TRBV6-5 and TRBJ1-6; no definite D call. Germline-derived CDR1 and CDR2 are MNHEY and SVGAGI. V shed 6 bases and J shed 10 bases, with 16 bases lying between them. The CDR3 has 14 amino acids. CDR3 DNA: TGTGCCAGCAGCCTACACCCGCCGGGGTCACCCCTCCACTTT. Protein product: CASSLHPPGSPLHF.

The chain recombines TRBV28 with TRBJ1-5, with 9 positions matching TRBD1. The CDR3 contains 15 residues. Germline loops: CDR1 MDHEN, CDR2 SYDVKM. The ends lost 6 bases at V and 5 bases at J; junction bases unmatched: 8. The CDR3 coding sequence is TGTGCCAGCAGCCCGGGACAGGGCAACCATCAGCCCCAGCATTTT. It yields the protein CASSPGQGNHQPQHF.

In its sample, this clone was seen once. The CDR3 DNA reads as TGTGCCAGCAGCCCAAGGACAGATGGCTACACCTTC. It codes for CASSPRTDGYTF. The J gene is TRBJ1-2, the V gene TRBV7-9; D may be TRBD1 (6 bases). V was clipped by 5 bases and J by 6 bases, with 10 bases between them. This CDR3 has 12 residues. CDR1 is SEHNR and CDR2 is FQNEAQ in the germline V gene (reference sequence).

The V gene is TRBV7-2, the J gene TRBJ2-1, with TRBD2 matching over 9 bases. Trimming cost V 0 bases and J 4 bases; bases outside gene matches: 1. Per germline, CDR1 SGHTA and CDR2 FQGNSA. The CDR3 is made up of 15 amino acids. The CDR3 region is CASSLATSGYNEQFF. CDR3 nucleotides: TGTGCCAGCAGCTTAGCGACTAGCGGTTACAATGAGCAGTTCTTC.

This sequence joins TRBV5-4 and TRBJ2-5, with 8 bases lining up with TRBD1. Trimming removed 4 bases from V and 3 bases from J; junction bases left unmatched: 2. Germline lookup yields CDR1 SGHNT and CDR2 YYREEE (reference sequence). The CDR3 has 13 residues. CDR3 protein: CASSVDREETQYF. The CDR3 nucleotides read TGTGCCAGCAGCGTGGACAGGGAAGAGACCCAGTACTTC. Together with reference TRBV5-4 and TRBJ2-5, the CDR3 gives the full variable domain: ETGVTQSPTHLIKTRGQQVTLRCSSQSGHNTVSWYQQALGQGPQFIFQYYREEENGRGNFPPRFSGLQFPNYSSELNVNALELDDSALYLCASSVDREETQYFGPGTRLLVL.

The rearrangement joins TRBV19 to TRBJ1-5, with 8 bases lining up with TRBD1. CDR3 size: 13 residues. V dropped 0 bases and J dropped 15; count of bases not matched to a gene: 7. Germline lookup yields CDR1 LNHDA and CDR2 SQIVND (reference sequence). The CDR3 bases are TGTGCCAGTAGTATAGATCAGGGGGCAGCCCGGCATTTT. Amino acids: CASSIDQGAARHF.

The chain combines TRBV6-5 with TRBJ1-2; 7 bases match TRBD1. The V gene's germline CDR1 is MNHEY and CDR2 SVGAGI. The CDR3 spans 13 residues. Trimming took 6 bases from V and 8 from J; bases not matched to a gene: 9. CDR3 nucleotide sequence: TGTGCCAGCAGGCCCAGGGGGGATGGGGGCTACACCTTC. This codes for CASRPRGDGGYTF.

The table lists this clone with a count of one. V gene TRBV3-1 (or the pseudogene TRBV3-2) combines with J gene TRBJ1-2; D is unresolved. The CDR3 runs 14 residues. Germline V lookup: CDR1 LGHDT, CDR2 YNNKEL (reference sequence). V lost 3 bases, J lost 4 bases, and 12 bases lay in between. The CDR3 reads CASSHSARRYGYTF. In DNA, the CDR3 is TGTGCCAGCAGCCATAGTGCCAGGCGCTATGGCTACACCTTC.

This clone was observed once. The V and J genes are TRBV2 and TRBJ2-2, with a tentative D call TRBD1 (6 bases). V dropped 4 bases and J dropped 7 bases, with 16 bases sitting between them. This CDR3 has 15 residues. CDR1 is SNHLY and CDR2 is FYNNEI in the germline V gene. CDR3 in DNA: TGTGCCAGCAGTGTCCTCAGGAAGGGGGACGGGGAGCTGTTTTTT. Protein: CASSVLRKGDGELFF.

The rearrangement uses TRBV7-6 and TRBJ2-5, with 15 nucleotides matching TRBD2. This CDR3 comprises 17 residues. J was trimmed by 6 bases and V by 5 bases; bases with no gene match: 10. The germline V gene has CDR1 SGHVS and CDR2 FNYEAQ. Here the CDR3 DNA reads TGTGCCAGCAGCCGGACTAGCGGGAGGGGCGACATAAAGACCCAGTACTTC. It encodes CASSRTSGRGDIKTQYF.

This clone was seen just once. The CDR3 protein is CSTRRDTGELFF. CDR3 DNA sequence: TGCAGCACTAGGAGGGACACCGGGGAGCTGTTTTTT. This chain links TRBV29-1 with TRBJ2-2, with a possible D match to TRBD2 (6 bases). The CDR3 loop spans 12 amino acids. Trimming pared 8 bases from V and 3 bases from J, leaving 10 bases between. Per the germline V gene, CDR1 is SQVTM and CDR2 is ANQGSEA.

V and J are TRBV19 and TRBJ1-4, with D tentatively TRBD1 (5 bases). V gave up 10 bases and J gave up 2 bases, with 8 bases separating them. The CDR3 consists of 12 residues. Germline assignment: CDR1 LNHDA and CDR2 SQIVND (reference sequence). The CDR3 DNA sequence: TGTGCCACGACAGCCACTAATGAAAAACTGTTTTTT. It encodes CATTATNEKLFF.

The chain recombines TRBV2 with TRBJ2-6; 7 bases are shared with TRBD2. Per the germline V gene, CDR1 is SNHLY and CDR2 is FYNNEI. The V and J ends lost 10 bases and 1 base, in that order; junction bases with no gene match: 19. This CDR3 is built from 19 residues. The CDR3 region is CANLQFSGTKLSGANVLTF. The CDR3 bases are TGTGCCAACCTGCAGTTCTCCGGGACTAAACTTTCTGGGGCCAACGTCCTGACTTTC.

The J gene is TRBJ1-1, the V gene TRBV5-1; D gene unclear. This CDR3 contains 13 residues. Germline CDR1 SGHRS, CDR2 YFSETQ. V lost 0 bases to trimming and J lost 1 base, with 4 bases between them. The CDR3 spells CASSLAPNTEAFF. The CDR3 DNA reads as TGCGCCAGCAGCTTGGCTCCGAACACTGAAGCTTTCTTT. Combining the CDR3 with reference TRBV5-1 and TRBJ1-1 gives the whole variable domain KAGVTQTPRYLIKTRGQQVTLSCSPISGHRSVSWYQQTPGQGLQFLFEYFSETQRNKGNFPGRFSGRQFSNSRSEMNVSTLELGDSALYLCASSLAPNTEAFFGQGTRLTVV.

V gene TRBV30 combines with J gene TRBJ1-5; the D gene is possibly TRBD1 (6 bases). The germline gives CDR1 GTSNPN, CDR2 SVGIG (reference sequence). V lost 0 bases and J lost 0, with 12 bases in between. The CDR3 has 16 residues. CDR3 loop: CAWSVREGHSNQPQHF. CDR3 DNA: TGTGCCTGGAGTGTTCGAGAGGGACATAGCAATCAGCCCCAGCATTTT.

This clone was detected once. This chain uses TRBV6-5 with TRBJ2-6; weak D call: TRBD2 (5 bases). From germline, CDR1 is MNHEY and CDR2 SVGAGI. The CDR3 totals 15 residues. V lost 6 bases and J lost 0, with 9 bases in between. This chain's CDR3 is CASRALGSGANVLTF. The CDR3 region has the DNA TGTGCCAGCAGAGCACTAGGCTCTGGGGCCAACGTCCTGACTTTC.

J is TRBJ2-1 and V is TRBV18, with TRBD2 matching over 9 bases. V trimming: 8 bases; J trimming: 7 bases; junction bases outside the gene matches: 12. The CDR3 length is 15 residues. Germline-derived CDR1 and CDR2 are KGHSH and LQKENI. The CDR3 coding sequence is TGTGCCAGCGGACCCTTAGCGGGAGCGAAGAATGAGCAGTTCTTC. Translation: CASGPLAGAKNEQFF.

CDR3 sequence (DNA): TGCGCCAGCCGGGGTGGGGCCAACGTCCTGACTTTC. It is translated as CASRGGANVLTF. V usage is TRBV5-1 and J usage is TRBJ2-6, with D perhaps TRBD2 (5 bases). With 7 bases removed from V and 3 bases from J, the gap between germline ends came to 5 bases. Per the germline V gene, CDR1 is SGHRS and CDR2 is YFSETQ. There are 12 residues in the CDR3. Filled out from reference TRBV5-1 and TRBJ2-6, the complete variable domain reads KAGVTQTPRYLIKTRGQQVTLSCSPISGHRSVSWYQQTPGQGLQFLFEYFSETQRNKGNFPGRFSGRQFSNSRSEMNVSTLELGDSALYLCASRGGANVLTFGAGSRLTVL.

The genes are TRBV3-1 (or the pseudogene TRBV3-2) and TRBJ2-6; D is unclear. With 6 bases removed from V and 0 bases from J, the gap between germline ends came to 6 bases. Germline loops: CDR1 LGHDT, CDR2 YNNKEL (reference sequence). The CDR3 has 14 residues. CDR3 protein: CASSPDSGANVLTF. In DNA, the CDR3 is TGTGCCAGCAGTCCAGACTCTGGGGCCAACGTCCTGACTTTC.

V usage is TRBV3-1 (or the pseudogene TRBV3-2) and J usage is TRBJ1-2; D is unresolved. CDR3 length: 15 residues. Germline V gives CDR1 LGHDT, CDR2 YNNKEL (reference sequence). With 3 bases removed from V and 4 bases from J, the gap between germline ends came to 15 bases. In DNA, the CDR3 is TGTGCCAGCAGCCATAGGGTGGGTGGAGGCTATGGCTACACCTTC. Translating gives CASSHRVGGGYGYTF.

This clone was seen once. The chain's CDR3 is CASILTGSGGYTF. The CDR3 DNA follows: TGTGCCAGCATTCTCACGGGGTCGGGTGGCTACACCTTC. The gene calls are TRBV12-3 or TRBV12-4 and TRBJ1-2; D unresolved. Trimming took 7 bases from V and 7 from J, leaving 16 bases between them. The CDR3 is 13 amino acids.

This clone was seen just once. The V call is TRBV11-2, the J call TRBJ2-7; TRBD2 is a possible D gene (5 bases). CDR3 size: 14 residues. V lost 2 bases to trimming and J lost 1 base, with 9 bases between them. In germline, CDR1 is SGHAT, CDR2 FQNNGV. The CDR3 here is CASSLREYSYEQYF. CDR3 coding DNA: TGTGCCAGCAGCTTAAGGGAGTATTCCTACGAGCAGTACTTC.

This clone was recorded only once. The V and J genes are TRBV5-4 and TRBJ2-5, with TRBD2 identical over 14 bases. There are 20 residues in the CDR3. Germline CDR1 and CDR2: SGHNT and YYREEE (reference sequence). J was trimmed by 7 bases and V by 3 bases; bases with no gene match: 20. The CDR3 DNA is TGTGCCAGCAGCTGGGGGATCCCGGGACTAGCGGGAGCCCCCGGGGGGACCCAGTACTTC. Translation: CASSWGIPGLAGAPGGTQYF.

This chain's CDR3 is CASSRGGETEQYF. CDR3 DNA: TGTGCCAGCTCACGGGGAGGGGAGACCGAGCAGTACTTC. The chain recombines TRBV18 with TRBJ2-7, with TRBD2 matching 7 bases. Germline loops: CDR1 KGHSH, CDR2 LQKENI. This CDR3 has 13 residues. Trimming took 4 bases from V and 6 from J; bases not matched to a gene: 6.

The chain joins TRBV9 to TRBJ2-3, with TRBD2 matching 9 bases. The germline CDR1 and CDR2 sequences are SGDLS and YYNGEE. V lost 0 bases and J lost 5; bases outside the gene matches: 1. CDR3 length equals 14 residues. This CDR3 reads CASSVVAGVDTQYF. The CDR3 nucleotides read TGTGCCAGCAGCGTAGTAGCGGGAGTAGATACGCAGTATTTT. The full variable domain, its missing parts supplied by reference TRBV9 and TRBJ2-3, is DSGVTQTPKHLITATGQRVTLRCSPRSGDLSVYWYQQSLDQGLQFLIQYYNGEERAKGNILERFSAQQFPDLHSELNLSSLELGDSALYFCASSVVAGVDTQYFGPGTRLTVL.

The chain combines TRBV7-2 with TRBJ2-3; 10 nucleotides align to TRBD2. The V gene end was trimmed by 3 bases and the J gene end by 0 bases; junction bases not matched to a gene: 3. This CDR3 contains 16 residues. The germline gives CDR1 SGHTA, CDR2 FQGNSA. The CDR3 DNA reads TGTGCCAGCAGCTTTTGGACTAGCGGTAGCACAGATACGCAGTATTTT. It encodes CASSFWTSGSTDTQYF.

The chain couples TRBV11-2 to TRBJ2-5; D gene ambiguous. CDR1 SGHAT and CDR2 FQNNGV come from the germline V gene. CDR3 length equals 12 residues. V was trimmed by 5 bases and J by 7 bases, leaving 11 bases between them. The CDR3 sequence: CASSASRVTQYF. Written as DNA, the CDR3 is TGTGCCAGCAGCGCCTCTAGAGTGACCCAGTACTTC.